Shown below are 16 T cell receptor beta chains from a single sample sequenced in a study of beta chain features in type 1 diabetes. Reverse transcription of all isolated RNA meant that expressed TCRB transcripts were sequenced. Method: immunoSEQ multiplex PCR; TCRdb's copy keeps in-frame clones and lacks some. The top ten clones hold approximately 0.081% of a sample with approximately 240,000 clones, around 15% of them seen once. Study observations and caveats: All four CD4+ subsets of Type 1 diabetes patients contained TCRB CDR3s that were moderately but significantly shorter.

No antigen is known for these receptors. Sequenced: naive CD4+ T cells from blood. The receptor set was obtained from a man aged 25-45 years with type 1 diabetes.

This clone has only a few counts. The rearrangement links TRBV29-1 to TRBJ2-5, with 9 bases aligning to TRBD2. The V gene end was trimmed by 5 bases and the J gene end by 3 bases; junction bases not matched to a gene: 4. Germline-derived CDR1 and CDR2 are SQVTM and ANQGSEA. The CDR3 contains 13 residues. In DNA, the CDR3 is TGCAGCGTTTCCGGGACTAGCAAAGAGACCCAGTACTTC. Encoded protein: CSVSGTSKETQYF.

Concerning this clone itself: Additional DNA sequences in this sample encode the identical CDR3. The chain employs TRBV30 and TRBJ2-3, with D possibly matching TRBD2 (6 bases). CDR1 is GTSNPN, CDR2 SVGIG, per germline (reference sequence). This CDR3 has 12 residues. V dropped 3 bases and J dropped 4 bases, with 8 bases sitting between them. The CDR3 DNA follows: TGTGCCTGGAGCCCGGGGGCAGATACGCAGTATTTT. Its translation: CAWSPGADTQYF.

The CDR3 DNA follows: TGTGCCTGGAGTGCGGGACAGGGAGTTGGCTACACCTTC. Encoded protein: CAWSAGQGVGYTF. The V and J genes are TRBV30 and TRBJ1-2, with 9 positions matching TRBD1. The trim removed 1 base at V and 7 bases at J, leaving 4 bases unmatched. The CDR3 has 13 amino acids. CDR1 and CDR2 from the germline V gene are GTSNPN and SVGIG (reference sequence).

This clone appeared a few times. The chain couples TRBV10-3 to TRBJ2-3; a possible D gene is TRBD2 (6 bases). CDR1 is ENHRY and CDR2 is SYGVKD in the germline V gene. The CDR3 covers 14 residues. Between the trimmed V and J ends, which lost 5 bases and 2 bases, there was a span of 11 bases. DNA of the CDR3: TGTGCCATCAGTCCGGGACTCCCCACAGATACGCAGTATTTT. It codes for CAISPGLPTDTQYF.

This clone has only a few counts. The rearrangement joins TRBV9 to TRBJ2-6, with 8 bases that match TRBD1. The CDR3 length is 14 residues. V was pared by 4 bases and J by 9 bases, with 6 bases of the junction left unmatched. Per the germline V gene, CDR1 is SGDLS and CDR2 is YYNGEE. CDR3 region: CASSTTGGDNVLTF. CDR3 in DNA: TGTGCCAGCAGCACCACAGGGGGTGACAACGTCCTGACTTTC.

This clone has more than one count but fewer than ten. The chain is built from TRBV27 and TRBJ2-7; 11 nucleotides align to TRBD1. From germline, CDR1 is MNHEY and CDR2 SMNVEV (reference sequence). J was trimmed by 7 bases and V by 7 bases; bases with no gene match: 9. The CDR3 contains 14 residues. CDR3 region: CASTRGQGGKEQYF. CDR3 nucleotides: TGTGCCAGCACGAGGGGACAGGGGGGAAAGGAGCAGTACTTC.

V usage is TRBV25-1 and J usage is TRBJ2-5; TRBD1 agrees at 7 bases. CDR1 and CDR2 (germline): MGHDK, SYGVNS. Trimming removed 4 bases from V and 5 bases from J; junction bases left unmatched: 13. CDR3 length equals 16 residues. CDR3 residues: CASSAIPQGVGETQYF. CDR3 DNA: TGTGCCAGCAGTGCCATTCCTCAGGGGGTCGGTGAGACCCAGTACTTC. Full variable domain (outside the CDR3, taken from reference TRBV25-1 and TRBJ2-5): EADIYQTPRYLVIGTGKKITLECSQTMGHDKMYWYQQDPGMELHLIHYSYGVNSTEKGDLSSESTVSRIRTEHFPLTLESARPSHTSQYLCASSAIPQGVGETQYFGPGTRLLVL.

This clone was seen more than once but under ten times. The gene calls are TRBV7-2 and TRBJ2-1; 12 nucleotides align to TRBD2. The CDR3 totals 17 residues. CDR1 and CDR2 from the germline V gene are SGHTA and FQGNSA. V shed 5 bases and J 8 bases; nucleotides not matched to a gene: 13. The CDR3 is CASSARLAGEPADEQFF. In DNA form, the CDR3 reads TGTGCCAGCAGCGCCAGACTAGCGGGAGAACCAGCAGATGAGCAGTTCTTC.

The rearrangement uses TRBV29-1 and TRBJ1-3; 7 positions agree with TRBD1. The V gene end was trimmed by 4 bases and the J gene end by 2 bases; junction bases not matched to a gene: 2. The CDR3 spans 13 residues. Germline V CDR1 and CDR2: SQVTM, ANQGSEA. The DNA for the CDR3 is TGCAGCGTTGTACAGGGGCCTGGAAACACCATATATTTT. This translates into CSVVQGPGNTIYF.

This clone occurred a few times. V is TRBV7-2 and J is TRBJ2-7, with TRBD2 matching 7 bases. The CDR3 extends over 16 amino acids. Germline CDR1 SGHTA, CDR2 FQGNSA. Unmatched junction bases numbered 11, after V lost 0 bases and J lost 6 bases. In nucleotides, the CDR3 is TGTGCCAGCAGCTTAGCTTCTCCTAGCGGCCCTCGCGAGCAGTACTTC. This sequence encodes CASSLASPSGPREQYF. Filled out from reference TRBV7-2 and TRBJ2-7, the complete variable domain reads GAGVSQSPSNKVTEKGKDVELRCDPISGHTALYWYRQSLGQGLEFLIYFQGNSAPDKSGLPSDRFSAERTGGSVSTLTIQRTQQEDSAVYLCASSLASPSGPREQYFGPGTRLTVT.

V is TRBV30 and J is TRBJ1-4; D is unclear. Trimming left V 1 base short and J 0 bases short, with 3 bases between. CDR1 is GTSNPN, CDR2 SVGIG, per germline (reference sequence). The CDR3 contains 13 residues. This chain's CDR3 is CAWSGTTNEKLFF. Here the CDR3 DNA reads TGTGCCTGGAGTGGGACAACTAATGAAAAACTGTTTTTT.

The DNA of the CDR3 is TGTGCCAGCAGCTTGGGGGCAGGGGCCCTAAACCAAGAGACCCAGTACTTC. Translating gives CASSLGAGALNQETQYF. The rearrangement joins TRBV5-4 to TRBJ2-5; D may be TRBD1 (6 bases). The CDR3 consists of 17 residues. Looked up from germline, CDR1 is SGHNT and CDR2 is YYREEE (reference sequence). Trimming left V 0 bases short and J 0 bases short, with 15 bases between.

This chain links TRBV28 with TRBJ2-7; the match to TRBD1 covers 9 bases. CDR3 length: 13 residues. J lost 6 bases, V lost 6 bases, and 6 bases had no gene match. Germline CDR1 and CDR2: MDHEN and SYDVKM. The CDR3 nucleotides read TGTGCCAGCAGCTCGGGACAGGGTGTCGAGCAGTACTTC. This translates into CASSSGQGVEQYF. Complete variable domain (other parts from reference TRBV28 and TRBJ2-7): DVKVTQSSRYLVKRTGEKVFLECVQDMDHENMFWYRQDPGLGLRLIYFSYDVKMKEKGDIPEGYSVSREKKERFSLILESASTNQTSMYLCASSSGQGVEQYFGPGTRLTVT.

The table lists this clone with a few counts. The chain uses TRBV7-9 and TRBJ1-2, with D perhaps matching TRBD1 (5 bases). This CDR3 spans 14 amino acids. The V gene lost 7 bases and the J gene lost 4 bases, with 16 bases spanning the gap. CDR1 is SEHNR and CDR2 is FQNEAQ in the germline V gene (reference sequence). The CDR3 reads CASISNVDSYGYTF. The DNA for the CDR3 is TGTGCCAGCATCTCCAACGTAGACAGCTATGGCTACACCTTC.

A note on this clone: Germline is not matched at one junction end, which may reflect a read error. This chain connects TRBV7-7 to TRBJ2-3, with TRBD2 identical over 9 bases. There are 16 residues in the CDR3. Germline CDR1 reads SSHAT; CDR2 reads FNYEAQ (reference sequence). The DNA of the CDR3 is TGTGCTAGCAGCTTATCGGGACTAGCCGCCACAGATACGCAGTATTTT. It is translated as CASSLSGLAATDTQYF.

This clone came up a few times. This rearrangement joins TRBV9 to TRBJ2-3; 8 bases line up with TRBD1. This CDR3 has 14 residues. Trimming took 4 bases from V and 6 from J; bases not matched to a gene: 7. Germline CDR1 reads SGDLS; CDR2 reads YYNGEE. CDR3 DNA: TGTGCCAGCAGCCCCAGACAGGGGTGGGATACGCAGTATTTT. Translation gives CASSPRQGWDTQYF. The whole variable domain, remainder taken from reference TRBV9 and TRBJ2-3, is DSGVTQTPKHLITATGQRVTLRCSPRSGDLSVYWYQQSLDQGLQFLIQYYNGEERAKGNILERFSAQQFPDLHSELNLSSLELGDSALYFCASSPRQGWDTQYFGPGTRLTVL.